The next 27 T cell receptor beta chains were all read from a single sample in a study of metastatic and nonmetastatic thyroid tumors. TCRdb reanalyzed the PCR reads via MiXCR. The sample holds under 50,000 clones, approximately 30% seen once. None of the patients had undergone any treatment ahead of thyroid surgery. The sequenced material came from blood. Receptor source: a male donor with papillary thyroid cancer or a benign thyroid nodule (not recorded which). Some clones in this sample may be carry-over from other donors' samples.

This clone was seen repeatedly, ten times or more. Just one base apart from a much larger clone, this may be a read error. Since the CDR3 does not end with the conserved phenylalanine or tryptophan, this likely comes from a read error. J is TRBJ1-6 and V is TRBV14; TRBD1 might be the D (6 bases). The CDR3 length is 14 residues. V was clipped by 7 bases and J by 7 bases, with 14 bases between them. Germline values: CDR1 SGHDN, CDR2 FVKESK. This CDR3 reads CASKGDTVNSPLHL. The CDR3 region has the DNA TGTGCCAGCAAAGGGGACACCGTCAATTCACCCCTCCACTTG.

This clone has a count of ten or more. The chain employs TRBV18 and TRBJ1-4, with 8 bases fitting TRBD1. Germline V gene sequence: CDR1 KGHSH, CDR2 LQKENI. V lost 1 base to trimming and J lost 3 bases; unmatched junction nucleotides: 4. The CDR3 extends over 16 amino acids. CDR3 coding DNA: TGTGCCAGCTCACCACTTTTACAGGGGGCTAATGAAAAACTGTTTTTT. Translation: CASSPLLQGANEKLFF. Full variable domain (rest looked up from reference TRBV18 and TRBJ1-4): NAGVMQNPRHLVRRRGQEARLRCSPMKGHSHVYWYRQLPEEGLKFMVYLQKENIIDESGMPKERFSAEFPKEGPSILRIQQVVRGDSAAYFCASSPLLQGANEKLFFGSGTQLSVL.

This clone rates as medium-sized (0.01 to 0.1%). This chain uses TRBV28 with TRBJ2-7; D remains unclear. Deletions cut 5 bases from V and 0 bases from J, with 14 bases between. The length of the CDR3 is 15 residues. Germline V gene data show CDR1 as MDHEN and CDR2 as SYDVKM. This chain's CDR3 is CASSPMRSPSYEQYF. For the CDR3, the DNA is TGTGCCAGCAGTCCCATGAGGAGCCCCTCCTACGAGCAGTACTTC.

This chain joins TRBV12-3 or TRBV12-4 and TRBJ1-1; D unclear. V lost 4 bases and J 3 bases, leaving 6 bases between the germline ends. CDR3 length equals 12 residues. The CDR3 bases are TGTGCCAGCAGTTGGTCCGACACTGAAGCTTTCTTT. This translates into CASSWSDTEAFF.

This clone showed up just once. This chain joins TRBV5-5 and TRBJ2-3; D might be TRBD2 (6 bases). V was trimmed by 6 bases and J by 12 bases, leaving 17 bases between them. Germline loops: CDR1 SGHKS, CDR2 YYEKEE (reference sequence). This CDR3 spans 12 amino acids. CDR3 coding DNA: TGTGCCAGCACCTTAGCGGAAGGCCCACAGTATTTT. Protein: CASTLAEGPQYF.

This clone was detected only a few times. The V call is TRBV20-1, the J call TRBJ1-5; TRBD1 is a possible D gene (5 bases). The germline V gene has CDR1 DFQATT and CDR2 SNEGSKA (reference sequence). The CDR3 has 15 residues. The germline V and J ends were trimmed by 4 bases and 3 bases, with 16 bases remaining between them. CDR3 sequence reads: CSAMGVGGLNQPQHF. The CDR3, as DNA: TGCAGTGCTATGGGGGTCGGCGGACTCAATCAGCCCCAGCATTTT.

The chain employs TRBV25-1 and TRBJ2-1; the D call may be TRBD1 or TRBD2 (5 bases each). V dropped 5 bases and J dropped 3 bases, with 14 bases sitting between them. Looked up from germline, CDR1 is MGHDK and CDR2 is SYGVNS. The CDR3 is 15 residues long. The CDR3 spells CASSPPGPLYNEQFF. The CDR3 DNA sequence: TGTGCCAGCAGTCCACCGGGACCCCTCTACAATGAGCAGTTCTTC. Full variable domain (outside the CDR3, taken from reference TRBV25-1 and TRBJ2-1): EADIYQTPRYLVIGTGKKITLECSQTMGHDKMYWYQQDPGMELHLIHYSYGVNSTEKGDLSSESTVSRIRTEHFPLTLESARPSHTSQYLCASSPPGPLYNEQFFGPGTRLTVL.

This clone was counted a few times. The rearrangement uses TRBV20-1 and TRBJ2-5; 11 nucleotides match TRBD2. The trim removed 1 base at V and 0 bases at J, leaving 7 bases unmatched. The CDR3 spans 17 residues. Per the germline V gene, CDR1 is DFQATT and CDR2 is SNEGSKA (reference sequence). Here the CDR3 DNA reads TGCAGTGCTAGAGCCATTGGACTAGCGGGTAACCAAGAGACCCAGTACTTC. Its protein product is CSARAIGLAGNQETQYF.

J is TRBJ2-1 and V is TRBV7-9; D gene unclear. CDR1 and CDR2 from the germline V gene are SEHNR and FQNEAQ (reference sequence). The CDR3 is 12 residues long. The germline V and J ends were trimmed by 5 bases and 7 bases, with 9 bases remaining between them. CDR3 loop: CASSPTRNEQFF. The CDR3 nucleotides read TGTGCCAGCAGCCCCACGAGGAATGAGCAGTTCTTC. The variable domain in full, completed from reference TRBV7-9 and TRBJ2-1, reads DTGVSQNPRHKITKRGQNVTFRCDPISEHNRLYWYRQTLGQGPEFLTYFQNEAQLEKSRLLSDRFSAERPKGSFSTLEIQRTEQGDSAMYLCASSPTRNEQFFGPGTRLTVL.

CDR3 DNA: TGCGCCAGCAGCCAAGATCGCTCTAGCGGGAGCTCCTACGAGCAGTACTTC. It yields the protein CASSQDRSSGSSYEQYF. V gene TRBV4-3 combines with J gene TRBJ2-7; 10 nucleotides agree with TRBD2. V dropped 0 bases and J dropped 0; count of bases not matched to a gene: 5. The CDR3 is 17 amino acids. Germline V lookup: CDR1 LGHNA, CDR2 YSLEER.

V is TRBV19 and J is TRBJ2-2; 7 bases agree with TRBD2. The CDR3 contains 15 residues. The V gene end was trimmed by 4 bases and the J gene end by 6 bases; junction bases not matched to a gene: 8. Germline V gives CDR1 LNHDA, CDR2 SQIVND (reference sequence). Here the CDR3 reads CASSRRGTSAGELFF. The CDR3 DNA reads TGTGCCAGTAGTAGGCGGGGGACCTCGGCCGGGGAGCTGTTTTTT.

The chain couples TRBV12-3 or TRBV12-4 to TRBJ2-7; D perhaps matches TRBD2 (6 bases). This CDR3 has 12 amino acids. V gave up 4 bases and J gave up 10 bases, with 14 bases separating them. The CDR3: CASSYRDSFQYF. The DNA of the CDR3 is TGTGCCAGCAGTTACCGGGACTCCTTTCAGTACTTC.

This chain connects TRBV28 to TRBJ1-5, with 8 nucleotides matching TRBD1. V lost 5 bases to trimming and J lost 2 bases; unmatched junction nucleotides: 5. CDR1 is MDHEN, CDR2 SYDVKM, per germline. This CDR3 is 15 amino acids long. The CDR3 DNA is TGTGCCAGCAGTCGCAGGGGGCTTGGCAATCAGCCCCAGCATTTT. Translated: CASSRRGLGNQPQHF.

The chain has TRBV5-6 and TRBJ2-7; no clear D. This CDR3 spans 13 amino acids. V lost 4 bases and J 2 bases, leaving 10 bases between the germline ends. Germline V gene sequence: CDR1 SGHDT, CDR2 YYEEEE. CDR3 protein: CASSRGATYEQYF. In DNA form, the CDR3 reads TGTGCCAGCAGCCGCGGAGCTACCTACGAGCAGTACTTC.

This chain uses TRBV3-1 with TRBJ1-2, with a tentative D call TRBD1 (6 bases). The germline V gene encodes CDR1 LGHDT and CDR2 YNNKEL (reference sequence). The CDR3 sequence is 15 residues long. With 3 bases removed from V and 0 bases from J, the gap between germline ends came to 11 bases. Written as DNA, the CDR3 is TGTGCCAGCAGCCAGGGGGACATGACTAACTATGGCTACACCTTC. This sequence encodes CASSQGDMTNYGYTF.

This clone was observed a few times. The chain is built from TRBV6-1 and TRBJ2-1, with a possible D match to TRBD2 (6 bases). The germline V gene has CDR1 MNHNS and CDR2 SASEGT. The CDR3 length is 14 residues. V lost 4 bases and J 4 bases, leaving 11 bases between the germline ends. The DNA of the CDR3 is TGTGCCAGCAGTGGCGGACTAAATTACAATGAGCAGTTCTTC. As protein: CASSGGLNYNEQFF.

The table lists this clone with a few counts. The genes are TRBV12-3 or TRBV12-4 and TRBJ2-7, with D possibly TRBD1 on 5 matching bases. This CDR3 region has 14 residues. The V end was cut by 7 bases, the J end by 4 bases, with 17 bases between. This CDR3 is CASTDSLTAYEQYF. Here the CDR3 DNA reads TGTGCCAGCACCGACAGTCTGACGGCGTACGAGCAGTACTTC.

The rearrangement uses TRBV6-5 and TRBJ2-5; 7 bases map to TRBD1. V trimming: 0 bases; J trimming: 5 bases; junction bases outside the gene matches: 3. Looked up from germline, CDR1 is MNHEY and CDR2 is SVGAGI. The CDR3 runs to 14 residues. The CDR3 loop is CASSYSGTAETQYF. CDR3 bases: TGTGCCAGCAGTTACTCAGGGACAGCGGAGACCCAGTACTTC.

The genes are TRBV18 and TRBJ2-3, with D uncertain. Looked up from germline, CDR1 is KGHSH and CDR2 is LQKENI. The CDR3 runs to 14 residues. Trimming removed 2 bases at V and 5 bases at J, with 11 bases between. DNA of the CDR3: TGTGCCAGCTCACCAGGGCCTTACAGAGATACGCAGTATTTT. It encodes CASSPGPYRDTQYF.

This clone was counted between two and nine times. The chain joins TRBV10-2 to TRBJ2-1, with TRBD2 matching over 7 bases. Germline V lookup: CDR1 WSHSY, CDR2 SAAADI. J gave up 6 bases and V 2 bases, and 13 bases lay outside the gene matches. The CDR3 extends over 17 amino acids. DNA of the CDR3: TGCGCCAGCAGTGAGGGTCGGGCTAGCGGATATATCAATGAGCAGTTCTTC. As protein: CASSEGRASGYINEQFF.

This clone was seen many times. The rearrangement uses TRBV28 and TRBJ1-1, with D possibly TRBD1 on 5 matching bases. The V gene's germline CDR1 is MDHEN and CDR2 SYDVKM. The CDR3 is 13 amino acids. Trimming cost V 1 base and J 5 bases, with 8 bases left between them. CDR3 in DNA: TGTGCCAGCAGTTTATATAGGGGAACTGAAGCTTTCTTT. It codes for CASSLYRGTEAFF.

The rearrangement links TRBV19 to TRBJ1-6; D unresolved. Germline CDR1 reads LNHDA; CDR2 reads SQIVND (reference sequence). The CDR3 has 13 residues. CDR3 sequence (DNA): TGTTCCACCAGAGGCGTGGGGAATTCACCCCTCCACTTT. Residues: CSTRGVGNSPLHF.

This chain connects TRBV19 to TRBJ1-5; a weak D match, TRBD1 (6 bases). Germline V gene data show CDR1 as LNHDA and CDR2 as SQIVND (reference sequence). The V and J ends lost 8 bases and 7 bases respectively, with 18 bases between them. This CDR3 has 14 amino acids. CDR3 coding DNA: TGTGCCAGTGTCCCCTCGGGGGGCGGCCAGCCCCAGCATTTT. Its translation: CASVPSGGGQPQHF.

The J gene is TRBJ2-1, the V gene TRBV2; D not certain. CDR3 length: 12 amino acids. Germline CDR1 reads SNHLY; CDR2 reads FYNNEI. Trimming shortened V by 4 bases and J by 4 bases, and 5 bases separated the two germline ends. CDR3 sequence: CASSGRYNEQFF. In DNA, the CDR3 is TGTGCCAGCAGTGGTCGGTACAATGAGCAGTTCTTC.

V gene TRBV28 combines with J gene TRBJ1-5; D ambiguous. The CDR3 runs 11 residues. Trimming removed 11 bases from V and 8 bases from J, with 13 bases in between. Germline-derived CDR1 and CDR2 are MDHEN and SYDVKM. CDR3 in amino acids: CASGEVEPQHF. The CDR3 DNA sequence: TGTGCCTCGGGTGAGGTTGAGCCCCAGCATTTT.

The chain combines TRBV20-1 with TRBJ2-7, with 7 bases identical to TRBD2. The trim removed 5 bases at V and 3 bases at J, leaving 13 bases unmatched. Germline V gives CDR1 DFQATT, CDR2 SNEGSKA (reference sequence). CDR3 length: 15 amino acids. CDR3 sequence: CSAVLLAAHVYEQYF. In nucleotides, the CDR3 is TGCAGTGCTGTACTGCTAGCGGCTCATGTCTACGAGCAGTACTTC.

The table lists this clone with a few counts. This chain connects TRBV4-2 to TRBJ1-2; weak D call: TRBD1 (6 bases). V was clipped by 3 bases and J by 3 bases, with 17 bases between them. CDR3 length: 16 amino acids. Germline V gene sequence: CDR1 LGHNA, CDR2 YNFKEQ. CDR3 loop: CASSQGLAGADYGYTF. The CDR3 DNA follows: TGTGCCAGCAGCCAGGGGCTGGCAGGGGCCGACTATGGCTACACCTTC.